This is a list of T cell receptor beta chains from one sample in a study of shared clonotypes between healthy human individuals. The repertoire was sequenced with immunoSEQ multiplex PCR; TCRdb's copy has only in-frame clones and lacks some. This sample carries about 2.1 million clones, under 95% of them seen once, and the ten largest clones take 1.5% to 2%. Input material: naive CD8+ T cells from PBMCs. The origin of the receptors is a man between 18 and 29 years old in good health. Some clones in this sample may be carry-over from other donors' samples. Each CDR3 is given with its conserved first and last residue. A D gene is named only where the DNA matches it firmly. Clone size is stated in some rows and not others, as once, few, many or a class when expanded.

j_call clone_size cdr3_length v_call d_call cdr3_nt cdr3_aa
TRBJ2-1 . 16 TRBV4-3 TRBD2 TGCGCCAGCAGCCAAGGAAGCCCTAGCGGGTACAATGAGCAGTTCTTC CASSQGSPSGYNEQFF
TRBJ1-2 . 13 TRBV13 . TGTGCCAGCAGCTCTCCGGGATATTATGGCTACACCTTC CASSSPGYYGYTF
TRBJ2-1 . 17 TRBV19 TRBD2 TGTGCCAGTAGTGCCCCGACTAGCACACGCTCCTACAATGAGCAGTTCTTC CASSAPTSTRSYNEQFF
TRBJ2-1 . 17 TRBV4-2 TRBD2 TGTGCCAGCAGCCAAGACGGGCCCGGACTAGCGGGAGTTGAGCAGTTCTTC CASSQDGPGLAGVEQFF
TRBJ2-1 . 16 TRBV7-2 TRBD2 TGTGCCAGCAGCTTAGTCAGCGGGAGCTCCTACAATGAGCAGTTCTTC CASSLVSGSSYNEQFF
TRBJ2-3 . 15 TRBV6-1 TRBD2 TGTGCCAGCACGGCGACTAGCGGGGGCACAGATACGCAGTATTTT CASTATSGGTDTQYF
TRBJ1-1 few 15 TRBV7-9 . TGTGCCAGTTACTCCTCGGCAGGGATGAAGACTGAAGCTTTCTTT CASYSSAGMKTEAFF
TRBJ2-7 . 13 TRBV27 . TGTGCCAGCAGCCCACAGACTTTCTACGAGCAGTACTTC CASSPQTFYEQYF
TRBJ1-5 . 16 TRBV23-1 TRBD1 TGCGCCAGTATTGGGGAGCCGGGACAGGGATATCAGCCCCAGCATTTT CASIGEPGQGYQPQHF
TRBJ1-1 . 15 TRBV5-5 . TGTGCCAGCAGCTTGGCTTGGCGCACGAACACTGAAGCTTTCTTT CASSLAWRTNTEAFF
TRBJ2-7 . 14 TRBV29-1 TRBD2 TGCAGCGTTGTCGTTGGGAGGGCCCGGAACGAGCAGTACTTC CSVVVGRARNEQYF
TRBJ1-1 . 13 TRBV5-6 TRBD1 TGTGCCAGCAGCTTAACAGGGGACGCTGAAGCTTTCTTT CASSLTGDAEAFF
TRBJ1-1 . 13 TRBV27 . TGTGCCAGCAGCCCTGGGGGACACACTGAAGCTTTCTTT CASSPGGHTEAFF
TRBJ2-7 . 13 TRBV4-3 . TGCGCCAGCAGCCAAGACAGACTCGGGACATTTACGTTC CASSQDRLGTFTF
TRBJ1-2 . 15 TRBV4-2 . TGTGCCAGCAGCCAAGAAGCAGTCCCGAACTATGGCTACACCTTC CASSQEAVPNYGYTF
TRBJ1-2 . 12 TRBV7-9 . TGTGCCAGCAGTTCCGGACGGAAAGGCTACACCTTC CASSSGRKGYTF
TRBJ2-7 . 15 TRBV9 . TGTGCCAGCAGCCCCCGAGGTGGGTTACTCTACGAGCAGTACTTC CASSPRGGLLYEQYF
TRBJ2-7 . 14 TRBV6-5 . TGTGCCAGCAGTTACTCGGTCAACTCCTACGAGCAGTACTTC CASSYSVNSYEQYF
TRBJ1-2 . 13 TRBV15 . TGTGCCACCAGCCCCTCAGAAGGGGATGGCTACACCTTC CATSPSEGDGYTF
TRBJ2-1 . 16 TRBV7-8 TRBD2 TGTGCCAGCAGCTTAGTGGCGGCTAGCGGATACGGGGAGCAGTTCTTC CASSLVAASGYGEQFF
TRBJ2-7 . 12 TRBV29-1 . TGCAGCGCCACAGGGAGTTGGTACGAGCAGTACTTC CSATGSWYEQYF
TRBJ2-7 . 15 TRBV29-1 TRBD2 TGCAGCGTTGCCGGGGGGGCGCGTAGCTCCTACGAGCAGTACTTC CSVAGGARSSYEQYF